This entry lists 9 T cell receptor beta chains sequenced from one sample in a study of blood T cell repertoires in COVID-19. Libraries were prepared by immunoSEQ multiplex PCR; TCRdb keeps only in-frame clonotypes and omits some of them. The sample lists fewer than 65,000 clones, around 85% occurring once. Material for sequencing was peripheral blood. These receptors all come from a man aged 60 to 75 with acute or convalescent COVID-19.

CDR3 nucleotides: TGTGCCAGCAGCCAAGTGAGCGGGAGCTCCTACGAGCAGTACTTC. It translates to CASSQVSGSSYEQYF. V gene TRBV3-1 (or the pseudogene TRBV3-2) combines with J gene TRBJ2-7, with 8 bases fitting TRBD2. The V segment lost 1 base and the J segment 0 bases; nucleotides outside the gene matches: 2. CDR3 length equals 15 residues. Germline V lookup: CDR1 LGHDT, CDR2 YNNKEL (reference sequence).

This clone has at least ten counts. CDR3 DNA sequence: TGTGCCAGTAGTATCGGGACTAGAACCTACAATGAGCAGTTCTTC. It specifies CASSIGTRTYNEQFF. The chain couples TRBV19 to TRBJ2-1; TRBD2 agrees at 8 bases. The CDR3 extends over 15 amino acids. Germline V CDR1 and CDR2: LNHDA, SQIVND (reference sequence). The ends lost 3 bases at V and 2 bases at J; junction bases unmatched: 3.

V and J are TRBV10-1 and TRBJ2-5; D is possibly TRBD1 (5 bases). Germline V gives CDR1 WNHNN, CDR2 SYGVQD (reference sequence). Trimming removed 4 bases from V and 0 bases from J, with 6 bases in between. The CDR3 spans 13 residues. The DNA for the CDR3 is TGCGCCAGCAGTGGACAGTACCAAGAGACCCAGTACTTC. This sequence encodes CASSGQYQETQYF.

This rearrangement joins TRBV2 to TRBJ2-2; 9 nucleotides agree with TRBD1. V gave up 8 bases and J gave up 5 bases; unmatched junction bases: 6. Germline CDR1 SNHLY, CDR2 FYNNEI. The CDR3 sequence is 14 residues long. The CDR3 is CASLWDRVTGELFF. In nucleotides, the CDR3 is TGTGCCAGCCTTTGGGACAGGGTGACCGGGGAGCTGTTTTTT.

This chain uses TRBV7-9 with TRBJ2-5, with D unclear. This CDR3 contains 12 residues. V dropped 4 bases and J dropped 4 bases, with 7 bases sitting between them. CDR1 and CDR2 from the germline V gene are SEHNR and FQNEAQ (reference sequence). CDR3 sequence (DNA): TGTGCCAGCAGCTCATGGGCAGAGACCCAGTACTTC. Its translation: CASSSWAETQYF.

The rearrangement joins TRBV7-9 to TRBJ2-1; D perhaps matches TRBD2 (6 bases). The CDR3 runs 17 residues. CDR1 is SEHNR, CDR2 FQNEAQ, per germline (reference sequence). Trimming left V 5 bases short and J 0 bases short, with 17 bases between. CDR3 DNA sequence: TGTGCCAGCAGCCACCGGGGACTTTCGAGCTCCTACAATGAGCAGTTCTTC. It yields the protein CASSHRGLSSSYNEQFF.

This sequence joins TRBV28 and TRBJ1-5; D gene ambiguous. The germline V and J ends were trimmed by 6 bases and 0 bases, with 21 bases remaining between them. The CDR3 has 18 residues. Germline V gene data show CDR1 as MDHEN and CDR2 as SYDVKM. Here the CDR3 reads CASSTMSGGGFSNQPQHF. The CDR3 DNA follows: TGTGCCAGCAGCACCATGTCAGGAGGAGGCTTTAGCAATCAGCCCCAGCATTTT.

The genes are TRBV13 and TRBJ2-3; a weak D match, TRBD2 (6 bases). V dropped 5 bases and J dropped 6 bases, with 21 bases sitting between them. CDR3 length: 16 amino acids. CDR1 and CDR2 (germline): PRHDT, FYEKMQ (reference sequence). The CDR3 region is CASSPRSSSVVDTQYF. The CDR3 DNA sequence: TGTGCCAGCAGCCCAAGATCATCTAGCGTGGTCGATACGCAGTATTTT.

The rearrangement links TRBV20-1 to TRBJ1-1; no clear D gene. The CDR3 runs to 11 residues. CDR1 and CDR2 (germline): DFQATT, SNEGSKA (reference sequence). CDR3 nucleotides: TGCAGCGACATTAGGAACACTGAAGCTTTCTTT. This encodes CSDIRNTEAFF.